Below are 17 T cell receptor beta chains sequenced from a single sample in a study of blood T cell repertoires in COVID-19. Some clones are missing from TCRdb's copy, which holds only in-frame ones; the method was immunoSEQ multiplex PCR. The data show about 670,000 clones, about nine tenths seen once. The sequenced sample consisted of peripheral blood. The receptors originated from a woman aged 18-30 years with acute or convalescent COVID-19.

This sequence joins TRBV11-3 and TRBJ2-1; weak D call: TRBD2 (6 bases). Trimming took 4 bases from V and 5 from J, leaving 15 bases between them. Germline V gene sequence: CDR1 SGHNT, CDR2 YENEEA. The CDR3 is made up of 15 amino acids. CDR3 residues: CASSSYGGVNNEQFF. The CDR3 DNA reads as TGTGCCAGCAGCTCGTACGGGGGAGTAAACAATGAGCAGTTCTTC.

V usage is TRBV25-1 and J usage is TRBJ1-2, with TRBD1 identical over 8 bases. V shed 6 bases, J shed 5 bases, and the junction held 17 bases outside the gene matches. The CDR3 totals 17 residues. Germline CDR1 MGHDK, CDR2 SYGVNS. The CDR3 reads CASRPGNNRGTKYGYTF. CDR3 DNA sequence: TGTGCCAGCAGACCCGGAAATAACAGGGGGACGAAGTATGGCTACACCTTC.

This chain uses TRBV12-5 with TRBJ1-2, with 7 bases that match TRBD1. The CDR3 has 17 amino acids. Per germline, CDR1 LGHNT and CDR2 FRNRAP. V lost 0 bases to trimming and J lost 2 bases; unmatched junction nucleotides: 9. CDR3 DNA: TGTGCTAGTGGTTTGGTAAACAGGGGTTTTTTGAACTATGGCTACACCTTC. Its translation: CASGLVNRGFLNYGYTF.

The gene calls are TRBV5-1 and TRBJ2-5; no definite D call. The CDR3 length is 15 residues. CDR1 is SGHRS and CDR2 is YFSETQ in the germline V gene. V shed 6 bases and J shed 2 bases, with 17 bases lying between them. CDR3 in DNA: TGCGCCAGCATGGCCGTAGGAGTGCGTCAAGAGACCCAGTACTTC. Its translation is CASMAVGVRQETQYF.

The CDR3 DNA is TGTGCCAGCAGCTTGGGACTAGATGTGGAGACCCAGTACTTC. Protein: CASSLGLDVETQYF. The chain recombines TRBV5-4 with TRBJ2-5; TRBD2 is a possible D gene (6 bases). CDR1 and CDR2 from the germline V gene are SGHNT and YYREEE (reference sequence). V shed 0 bases and J shed 5 bases, with 11 bases lying between them. This CDR3 contains 14 residues.

The gene calls are TRBV15 and TRBJ1-5; D gene ambiguous. Germline V gives CDR1 LNHNV, CDR2 YYDKDF (reference sequence). The CDR3 totals 18 residues. V lost 3 bases, J lost 0 bases, and 18 bases lay in between. CDR3 coding DNA: TGTGCCACCAGCAGTGACCCCCTCCGGGGTGTTAGCAATCAGCCCCAGCATTTT. It encodes CATSSDPLRGVSNQPQHF.

CDR3 DNA sequence: TGTGCCAGTAGTATAGCACAGGTCAATCAGCCCCAGCATTTT. Its translation is CASSIAQVNQPQHF. The rearrangement uses TRBV19 and TRBJ1-5; TRBD1 might be the D (5 bases). The ends were cut back, 1 base at V and 3 bases at J, with 7 bases in the middle. This CDR3 spans 14 amino acids. Germline lookup yields CDR1 LNHDA and CDR2 SQIVND (reference sequence).

The chain recombines TRBV6-2 or TRBV6-3 with TRBJ1-2; D unresolved. V lost 2 bases and J 8 bases, leaving 6 bases between the germline ends. Per germline, CDR1 MNHEY and CDR2 SVGEGT. There are 11 residues in the CDR3. CDR3 DNA: TGTGCCAGCAGTTACGGGCTGGGCTACACCTTC. Amino acids: CASSYGLGYTF.

The genes are TRBV21-1 and TRBJ1-2; the D segment call TRBD1 is taken from the table without a DNA check. TRBV21-1 has pseudogene status. This CDR3 comprises 14 residues. The CDR3 sequence is CASRFYRVNYGYTF. The CDR3 DNA reads as TGTGCCAGCAGATTCTACAGGGTTAACTATGGCTACACCTTC.

The chain employs TRBV24-1 and TRBJ1-2; D is unclear. The germline V gene encodes CDR1 KGHDR and CDR2 SFDVKD. The V and J ends lost 3 bases and 8 bases respectively, with 15 bases between them. The CDR3 is 14 amino acids. The CDR3 loop is CATSDPTRREGYTF. The CDR3 nucleotides are TGTGCCACCAGTGATCCAACACGCCGGGAGGGCTACACCTTC.

The chain couples TRBV27 to TRBJ2-1, with D maybe TRBD1 (5 bases). V dropped 1 base and J dropped 9 bases, with 10 bases sitting between them. The CDR3 loop spans 13 amino acids. The germline V gene encodes CDR1 MNHEY and CDR2 SMNVEV (reference sequence). The CDR3 region is CASSLWQQGEQFF. As DNA, the CDR3 is TGTGCCAGCAGTTTATGGCAGCAGGGTGAGCAGTTCTTC.

This clone has just one count. The V gene is TRBV7-2, the J gene TRBJ2-2; possibly TRBD1 for D (5 bases). V lost 5 bases and J 3 bases, leaving 13 bases between the germline ends. In germline, CDR1 is SGHTA, CDR2 FQGNSA. This CDR3 comprises 15 residues. The CDR3 coding sequence is TGTGCCAGCAGCGCATTTGCAGGGTACACCGGGGAGCTGTTTTTT. It yields the protein CASSAFAGYTGELFF. Full variable domain (outside the CDR3, taken from reference TRBV7-2 and TRBJ2-2): GAGVSQSPSNKVTEKGKDVELRCDPISGHTALYWYRQSLGQGLEFLIYFQGNSAPDKSGLPSDRFSAERTGGSVSTLTIQRTQQEDSAVYLCASSAFAGYTGELFFGEGSRLTVL.

This clone was observed a few times. The rearrangement uses TRBV3-1 (or the pseudogene TRBV3-2) and TRBJ1-1; 8 bases map to TRBD1. The germline V gene encodes CDR1 LGHDT and CDR2 YNNKEL (reference sequence). CDR3 length: 14 residues. V gave up 4 bases and J gave up 5 bases; unmatched junction bases: 6. This chain's CDR3 is CASSRGQAGTEAFF. In DNA form, the CDR3 reads TGTGCCAGCAGCCGGGGACAGGCGGGGACTGAAGCTTTCTTT.

The CDR3 coding sequence is TGTGCCAGCAGCGTAGTGGAGACTAGCGGGCAGGGAGATACGCAGTATTTT. Its protein product is CASSVVETSGQGDTQYF. J is TRBJ2-3 and V is TRBV9; 10 bases line up with TRBD2. Germline CDR1 SGDLS, CDR2 YYNGEE. The CDR3 contains 17 residues. The V and J ends lost 0 bases and 5 bases, in that order; junction bases with no gene match: 9.

The chain recombines TRBV4-1 with TRBJ2-7, with 10 bases matching TRBD2. Germline V gives CDR1 MGHRA, CDR2 YSYEKL. The V and J ends lost 4 bases and 4 bases, in that order; junction bases with no gene match: 4. The CDR3 runs 14 residues. The CDR3 loop is CASSPSGGTYEQYF. The CDR3 DNA follows: TGCGCCAGCAGCCCTAGCGGGGGCACATACGAGCAGTACTTC.

This clone was recorded only once. The rearrangement uses TRBV6-5 and TRBJ2-3; TRBD1 matches 9 bases. The CDR3 runs to 15 residues. The J segment lost 4 bases and the V segment lost 7 bases, leaving 9 bases of the junction unmatched. CDR1 and CDR2 from the germline V gene are MNHEY and SVGAGI. The CDR3 DNA is TGTGCCAGCAAGCTCCTACAGGGGGCGGCAGATACGCAGTATTTT. Translation gives CASKLLQGAADTQYF.

This clone was seen once. The V gene is TRBV9, the J gene TRBJ1-5; 7 positions match TRBD1. The CDR3 length is 15 residues. Per the germline V gene, CDR1 is SGDLS and CDR2 is YYNGEE. With 4 bases clipped from V and 6 bases from J, the junction kept 10 bases outside the gene matches. The CDR3 is CASSQDGTAIQPQHF. The CDR3 coding sequence is TGTGCCAGCAGCCAGGACGGGACAGCGATTCAGCCCCAGCATTTT.